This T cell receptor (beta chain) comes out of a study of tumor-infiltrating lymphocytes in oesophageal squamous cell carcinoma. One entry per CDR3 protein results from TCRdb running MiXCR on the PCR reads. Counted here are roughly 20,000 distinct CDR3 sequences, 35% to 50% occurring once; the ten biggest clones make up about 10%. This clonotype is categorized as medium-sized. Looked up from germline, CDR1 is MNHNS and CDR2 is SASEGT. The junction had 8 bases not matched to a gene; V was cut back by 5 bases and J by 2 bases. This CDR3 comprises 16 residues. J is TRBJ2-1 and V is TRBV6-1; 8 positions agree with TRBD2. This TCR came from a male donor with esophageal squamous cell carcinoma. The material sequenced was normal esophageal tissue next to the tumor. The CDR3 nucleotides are TGTGCCAGCAGTAATCCTTATAGCGGGACCTACAATGAGCAGTTCTTC. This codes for CASSNPYSGTYNEQFF.